Reported below is one T cell receptor (beta chain). This clonotype occurred many times. Its antigen target is currently unknown. Base-call qualities are not available, and no considerably larger clone is one nucleotide away. The data belong to a study of response to subunit inactivated influenza vaccine (dated 2018 in TCRdb). Describing the broader study: Deep quantitative profiling of the T cell receptor repertoire was used in the study to follow responses to a trivalent subunit inactivated influenza vaccine.

Libraries were prepared through RT-PCR. Data came from an Illumina HiSeq 2500. The public reads were quality trimmed at Q25 with fastp and then assembled into clones with MiXCR by TCRdb, keeping productive beta chains. Rows matching on CDR3 protein sequence are summarized as one entry with the most common DNA and genes. This sample gives more than 550,000 distinct CDR3 sequences in total; about 11% of them show up just once. The biggest ten clones account for approximately 9.9% of the sample. Spanning cysteine to phenylalanine, the CDR3 consists of 15 amino acids. Just CDR3 DNA is preserved here, 45 bases in frame from base 1. V is cut back by 2 bases and J by 2 bases, with 3 bases in the junction unmatched. The paper as a whole reports these results and caveats: It was suggested by the authors that each seasonal influenza vaccination may recruit only a limited number of new T cells.

These same data were also listed under a study on T cells expressing NK-cell markers. The second study's authors report: TCR beta cDNA libraries were made by 5'RACE template switching that added a universal primer site and unique molecular identifiers. TCR beta-chain repertoires were profiled in sorted CD3+CD56+NKG2C+, CD3+CD56+NKG2C- and CD3+CD56-NKG2C+ T-cell subsets from about 8 donors. Of the eight sequenced donors, seven were found to be HCMV-seropositive and one was found to be HCMV-seronegative. In several experiments an anti-gammadeltaTCR antibody was added to restrict sorting to alphabetaTCR-expressing T cells. In 5 to 7 donors, the dominant CD3+CD56+NKG2C+ clonotypes ranked among the top 10 CD8+ clonotypes, making up roughly 1.0-8% of CD8+ T cells. Those dominant clonotypes were again the most abundant among CD3+CD56-NKG2C+ cells in a few donors, at about 25-65%. Whether the expanded NKG2C-expressing T cell clones were specific for HCMV antigens remained unclear. The eight sequenced donors were randomly selected healthy volunteers, three men and five women. To determine HCMV serostatus, a commercial ELISA kit was used to detect HCMV-specific IgG in serum. Peripheral blood mononuclear cells were isolated from blood by Ficoll density gradient centrifugation. For five to seven donors, bulk peripheral blood T-cell repertoires were also sequenced from unsorted PBMC. cDNA synthesis was primed from the TCR beta constant segment and was followed by two successive PCR amplification steps. Illumina HiSeq 2000/2500, MiSeq or NextSeq was used to sequence libraries as 2 x 150 bp reads. MIGEC handled demultiplexing of the reads and grouping by UMI, while MiTCR was used to assemble and quantify clonotypes. To remove erroneous sequences, TCR cDNA sequences were retained only when supported by two or more reads. The tcR package was used for downstream repertoire analysis, and clonotypes were matched between fractions using CDR3 nucleotide sequence together with V segment. VDJmatch was used to annotate antigen specificity against VDJdb, with one amino acid substitution in CDR3 allowed.

The source is a man over 45 who received an inactivated influenza vaccine. Donor details come from another sample of the same person, matched by shared clones. The sample was PBMCs from blood, taken on the day of vaccination. The rearrangement joined TRBV12-3 or TRBV12-4 to TRBJ2-5, with 9 junctional bases fitting TRBD1. The CDR3 protein is CASSLKGTGQETQYF. Read as DNA, the sequence is TGTGCCAGCAGTTTAAAGGGGACAGGGCAAGAGACCCAGTACTTC.